Given below is one T cell receptor (beta chain) in context. What it binds is not known. Profiled with immunoSEQ multiplex PCR; TCRdb holds only in-frame clones, not every one. Of 68,000 or so clones listed, roughly 80% are singletons. After removal of 2 bases from V and 5 bases from J, the junction contained 2 bases not matched to a gene. Looked up from germline, CDR1 is LNHNV and CDR2 is YYDKDF (reference sequence). This CDR3 has 14 residues. The source of the sample is a study of OX40 agonist ivuxolimab in advanced cancers. Turning to the study itself: Mean age around 60 years, range about 20 to 79; nearly 85% male.

Findings of the study overall: Expansion of clones was among the lowest in partial responders at 0.1-3.0 mg/kg.

The rearrangement uses TRBV15 and TRBJ2-5, with TRBD2 matching over 10 bases. This receptor was obtained from an adult with an advanced solid tumor such as melanoma, head and neck, liver or kidney cancer. This specimen consisted of CD4+ or CD8+ T cells sorted from blood, obtained in a trial of the OX40 agonist ivuxolimab. The DNA of the CDR3 is TGTGCCACCAGCAGACTAGCGGGAGTGGAGACCCAGTACTTC. Translation gives CATSRLAGVETQYF.